This TCR beta chain was captured by sequencing in a study of T cells after yellow fever vaccination. Study-wide results and limits: Among primary-vaccination clones, most reappeared after the booster, at 95% to 96% for CD4 and about 90% for CD8.

V gave up 4 bases and J gave up 0 bases, with 14 bases separating them. This CDR3 has 16 residues. Germline-derived CDR1 and CDR2 are MGHRA and YSYEKL. This clonotype was detected ten times or more. Antigen specificity is unknown. Conversion of TCR transcripts into cDNA relied on 5'RACE template switching, which added a universal primer site and UMIs. TCRdb recomputed calls from the 5' RACE reads with MiXCR, one row per CDR3 protein. The sample contains more than 65,000 distinct CDR3 sequences, about 6% of which appear only once. The source of this sequence is a man aged 18 to 29 who received the YFV17D yellow fever vaccine. The source material was CD4+ T cells sorted from PBMCs, sampled more than 13 days after the first yellow fever vaccination. The V gene is TRBV4-1, the J gene TRBJ2-3, with D possibly called TRBD1 or TRBD2 (5 bases each). The CDR3 bases are TGCGCCAGCAGCCGCCGAGGGGATTTTAGCACAGATACGCAGTATTTT. Its protein is CASSRRGDFSTDTQYF.